The entry below gives a single TCR beta chain sequence along with its context. Its specificity is not known. Germline V gene data show CDR1 as LNHNV and CDR2 as YYDKDF (reference sequence). The CDR3 length is 16 residues. V lost 2 bases and J lost 0; bases outside the gene matches: 4. The PCR used 60 Vbeta and 13 Jbeta primers. Sequencing used immunoSEQ multiplex PCR; TCRdb keeps in-frame clones, though not all of them. The data show some 40,000 clones, with about 85% seen just once and approximately 3% held by the top ten. The data were taken from a study of cytomegalovirus exposure and HLA in healthy donors. Study context: Previous work identified roughly 110 million unique TCR beta sequences from about 179 million T cells.

Whole-study findings and limits: An observed cluster of highly shared sequence variants was recorded as a likely sequencing artifact. There were some public TCRs occurring in many donors, but most TCR sequences were rare. Exclusion applied to some V segments, including TRBV6-2 and TRBV6-3, as they were indistinguishable.

The V call is TRBV15, the J call TRBJ1-3, with 7 positions matching TRBD1. This TCR was recovered from a man aged 50-59 years in good health and CMV-seronegative. The sequenced material came from PBMCs. CDR3 loop: CATSRYTGASGNTIYF. The CDR3 DNA reads TGTGCCACCAGCAGATATACAGGGGCCTCTGGAAACACCATATATTTT.